This T cell receptor (beta chain) came from a study of T-cell reconstitution after alpha-beta-depleted transplantation in children. Findings and limits, study-wide: Counts and diversity of T cells one year after transplant came mostly from newly produced T cells. In some patients, recipient T cells and intrathymic progenitors surviving conditioning explained high day-60 diversity. It was reported that alpha-beta T cells came from several hundred expanded graft clones (about two months after transplant).

The CDR3 consists of 16 residues. V was clipped by 0 bases and J by 7 bases, with 15 bases between them. Germline CDR1 reads MGHRA; CDR2 reads YSYEKL. This clonotype was observed at least ten times. Its matching antigen is unknown. Construction of the TCRbeta library involved unique molecular identifiers. TCRdb re-called the PCR reads through MiXCR, storing one row per CDR3 protein. The sample consists of about 580,000 distinct CDR3 sequences, more than 20% of them appearing once. V and J are TRBV4-1 and TRBJ2-2; D remains unclear. This TCR came from a boy under two years old who had a stem cell transplant for acute myeloid leukemia, so the T cells may come from the graft donor. The specimen was PBMCs, mostly from graft donor cells, collected 360 days after TCRalphabeta/CD19-depleted stem cell transplant. The CDR3 is CASSQDIERGGGELFF. The CDR3 DNA follows: TGCGCCAGCAGCCAAGATATAGAGCGCGGTGGCGGGGAGCTGTTTTTT.